The sequence of this T cell receptor beta chain was determined in a study of T cell repertoires in cytomegalovirus infection. Each CDR3 protein gets one entry after TCRdb re-called the reads with MiXCR. The sample contains more than 650,000 distinct CDR3 sequences, roughly a third of which appear only once. Details on this clonotype: The target antigen is unknown.

Study results and caveats: Frequencies of public TCR beta families were cumulated, and this identified carriers of CMV plus the relevant HLA.

V shed 9 bases, J shed 0 bases, and the junction held 9 bases outside the gene matches. Germline V gene sequence: CDR1 MNHNS, CDR2 SASEGT. The CDR3 covers 15 residues. The TCR was taken from a human donor in good health (CMV status not recorded). Some clones in this sample may be carry-over from other donors' samples. Specimen: PBMCs. V is TRBV6-1 and J is TRBJ1-1, with TRBD1 matching over 8 bases. In DNA form, the CDR3 reads TGTGCCAGTGTCGGTGACAGGGGAATGAACACTGAAGCTTTCTTT. Amino acids: CASVGDRGMNTEAFF.